Listed here is a single TCR beta chain. The CDR3 spans 15 residues. Looked up from germline, CDR1 is MGHRA and CDR2 is YSYEKL. V shed 9 bases and J shed 0 bases, with 12 bases lying between them. These data come from a study of blood T cell repertoires in COVID-19. Whole-study context: The United States, Italy and Spain were the sources of the acute and convalescent COVID-19 samples. PBMCs, B-cell-depleted T cells, or T cells were the source of the cDNA or gDNA that made up the material.

In the source study's methods: Reference gene primer amplification in the assay estimated nucleated cell counts. TCRdb's table, derived via immunoSEQ multiplex PCR, lists solely in-frame clones and lacks some. The V and J calls and clone size were taken over from that table, and D and trimming were inferred from the DNA. The data show fewer than 90,000 clones, almost 85% seen once. The chain recombines TRBV4-1 with TRBJ2-6; the D is unclear. The sample was peripheral blood. The TCR comes from a man between 45 and 60 years old with acute or convalescent COVID-19. The CDR3, as DNA: TGCGCCAGTGAATCCGGGTTCTCTGGGGCCAACGTCCTGACTTTC. The encoded protein is CASESGFSGANVLTF.